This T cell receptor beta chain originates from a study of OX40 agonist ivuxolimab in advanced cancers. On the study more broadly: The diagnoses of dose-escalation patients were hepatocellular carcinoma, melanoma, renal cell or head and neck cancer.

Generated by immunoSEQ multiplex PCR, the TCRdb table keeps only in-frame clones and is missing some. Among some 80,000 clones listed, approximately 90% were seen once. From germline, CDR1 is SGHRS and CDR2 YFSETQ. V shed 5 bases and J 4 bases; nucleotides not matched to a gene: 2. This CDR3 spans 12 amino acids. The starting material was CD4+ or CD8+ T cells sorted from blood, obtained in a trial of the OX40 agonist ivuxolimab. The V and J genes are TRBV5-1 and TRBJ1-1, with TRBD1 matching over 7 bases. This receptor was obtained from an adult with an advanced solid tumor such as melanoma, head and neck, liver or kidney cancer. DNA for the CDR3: TGCGCCAGCAGACGGACAGGCACTGAAGCTTTCTTT. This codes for CASRRTGTEAFF.